The clone carrying this T cell receptor (beta chain) was seen ten or more times. The antigen remains undetermined. TCRdb passed the multiplex PCR reads through MiXCR, listing each CDR3 protein once. The sample lists fewer than 300,000 distinct CDR3 sequences; roughly 32% were seen once. Samples came from axillary lymph nodes draining the breast cancer. The trim removed 4 bases at V and 4 bases at J, leaving 6 bases unmatched. Germline values: CDR1 SGHRS, CDR2 YFSETQ. CDR3 size: 16 residues. This specimen belongs to a study of breast tumors, draining lymph nodes, adjacent tissues. Study-wide results and limits: The data were judged consistent with most tumor T cells coming from lymph node and expanding in tumor.

This TCR was recovered from a female donor with breast cancer. Some clones in this sample may be carry-over from other donors' samples. Sequencing was carried out using axillary lymph node tissue. The chain links TRBV5-1 to TRBJ2-6; 9 bases are shared with TRBD1. CDR3 loop: CASSAQGALGANVLTF. Here the CDR3 DNA reads TGCGCCAGCAGCGCACAGGGGGCGCTGGGGGCCAACGTCCTGACTTTC.